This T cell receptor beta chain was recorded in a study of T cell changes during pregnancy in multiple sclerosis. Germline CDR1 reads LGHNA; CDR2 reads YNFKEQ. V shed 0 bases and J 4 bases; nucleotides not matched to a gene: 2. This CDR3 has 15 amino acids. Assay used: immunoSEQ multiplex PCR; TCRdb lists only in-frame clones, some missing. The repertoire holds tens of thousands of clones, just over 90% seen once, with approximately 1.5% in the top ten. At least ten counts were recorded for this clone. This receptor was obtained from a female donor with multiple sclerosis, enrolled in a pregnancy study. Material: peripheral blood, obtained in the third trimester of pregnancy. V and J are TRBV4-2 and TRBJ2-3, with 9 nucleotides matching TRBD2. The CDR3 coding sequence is TGTGCCAGCAGCCAAGAGCGGGGGGGCTCAGATACGCAGTATTTT. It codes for CASSQERGGSDTQYF.